This T cell receptor beta chain emerged from a study of regulatory T cells in long-lasting Graves disease. About the study: The antithyroid drugs taken by newly diagnosed Graves' patients had been used for under 3 months. General observations from the study: New patients shared more than 950 public clonotypes, and persistent patients shared more, with approximately 2,500. Persistent Graves' disease cases displayed lower TCR diversity than newly diagnosed ones.

Described time point: newly diagnosed GD, antithyroid drugs for less than 3 months. PBMC RNA was the source of the TCR library. This clonotype was counted ten times or more. Its antigen is unknown. Arm-PCR of CDR3 regions and iRepertoire HTBI primers were the basis on which TCR beta libraries were built. MiXCR, run by TCRdb on the multiplex PCR reads, gives a single entry per CDR3 protein. The repertoire holds about 450,000 distinct CDR3 sequences, around 15% seen once, with around 11% in the top ten. CDR3 size: 13 residues. V was pared by 0 bases and J by 8 bases, with 10 bases between. These data were also filed under a second study, of T cells in Graves' hyperthyroidism and ophthalmopathy. That source notes: First-round RT-PCR with HTBI primers amplified the TCR CDR3 region.

Sequenced here: peripheral blood mononuclear cells (PBMCs), sampled at new diagnosis, from a patient treated with antithyroid drugs. The sequence was collected from a woman aged 30 to 39 with Graves disease. The chain couples TRBV12-3 or TRBV12-4 to TRBJ1-2, with TRBD1 as a possible D gene (6 bases). CDR3 DNA sequence: TGTGCCAGCAGTTTAGCGCACAGGGACGGCTACACCTTC. Translated, it gives CASSLAHRDGYTF.